This TCR beta chain was captured by sequencing in a study of T-cell memory formation after mild COVID-19. Study background: In these data, TCR clusters were largely donor specific.

TCRdb itself ran the 5' RACE reads through MiXCR, one entry per CDR3 protein. The table lists about 540,000 distinct CDR3 sequences, approximately 20% of them singletons, with around 13% in the top ten. About this clonotype: Its target is not known.

The CDR3 is 15 residues long. V dropped 0 bases and J dropped 4 bases, with 11 bases sitting between them. Germline CDR1 is SGHKS and CDR2 is YYEKEE (reference sequence). Study results and caveats: The study detected some responding clones in pre-infection memory, suggesting cross-reactive memory joined. CM and EM subsets held most contracting CD4+ clones; EMRA held CD8+ ones.

Sequenced material: PBMCs or a T cell subset sorted from them (not recorded which). V gene TRBV5-5 combines with J gene TRBJ2-1; D ambiguous. This sequence originates from an adult woman who had mild COVID-19 (a few samples of this study predate the infection). Cell type and time point are not known. The CDR3 sequence is CASSLDWAAYNEQFF. CDR3 coding DNA: TGTGCCAGCAGCTTGGATTGGGCCGCTTACAATGAGCAGTTCTTC.